The next 25 T cell receptor beta chains were all read from a single sample in a study of regulatory T cells in long-lasting Graves disease (dated by TCRdb to the early 2020s). Clones were called with MiXCR by TCRdb after fastp trimmed the public reads at Q25, and only in-frame beta chains were retained. Each CDR3 protein gets just one entry, which takes the most common genes and DNA from the rows behind it. The sample yields 550 to 700 distinct CDR3 sequences; more than 75% were counted once. The top ten constitute roughly a fifth of the sample. RNA was extracted from PBMCs in TRIzol for both TCR sequencing and RNA sequencing. The material was peripheral blood mononuclear cells (PBMCs), obtained with antithyroid drug treatment, in newly diagnosed or persistent Graves disease (not recorded which). The origin of the receptors is a woman between 45 and 65 years old with Graves disease. Donor details come from another sample of the same person, matched by shared clones.

The chain couples TRBV6-6 to TRBJ2-7; 8 bases are shared with TRBD2. Trimming removed 1 base from V and 3 bases from J; junction bases left unmatched: 11. CDR3 size: 17 residues. The germline CDR1 and CDR2 sequences are MNHNY and SVGAGI (reference sequence). This chain's CDR3 is CASSYYLRASGHYEQYF. CDR3 bases: TGTGCCAGCAGTTACTATCTTAGGGCTAGCGGGCACTACGAGCAGTACTTC.

The chain recombines TRBV29-1 with TRBJ2-7, with TRBD2 matching 7 bases. The CDR3 is 13 residues long. The V and J ends lost 2 bases and 3 bases, in that order; junction bases with no gene match: 4. Germline V gene data show CDR1 as SQVTM and CDR2 as ANQGSEA. The CDR3 sequence is CSVEREAGYEQYF. CDR3 bases: TGCAGCGTTGAACGGGAGGCGGGCTACGAGCAGTACTTC.

The V call is TRBV9, the J call TRBJ1-1; 8 nucleotides match TRBD1. This CDR3 has 16 residues. J lost 1 base, V lost 4 bases, and 9 bases had no gene match. The germline V gene encodes CDR1 SGDLS and CDR2 YYNGEE. The CDR3 protein is CASSTDQGAENTEAFF. CDR3 nucleotide sequence: TGTGCCAGCAGCACCGATCAGGGGGCGGAGAACACTGAAGCTTTCTTT.

This rearrangement joins TRBV5-5 to TRBJ2-3; no reliable D call. Germline V gene sequence: CDR1 SGHKS, CDR2 YYEKEE (reference sequence). The V end was cut by 7 bases, the J end by 0 bases, with 9 bases between. This CDR3 is 13 amino acids long. CDR3 DNA: TGTGCCAGCTCTTCCGCTAGCACAGATACGCAGTATTTT. The encoded protein is CASSSASTDTQYF. The whole variable domain, filled in from reference TRBV5-5 and TRBJ2-3, reads DAGVTQSPTHLIKTRGQQVTLRCSPISGHKSVSWYQQVLGQGPQFIFQYYEKEERGRGNFPDRFSARQFPNYSSELNVNALLLGDSALYLCASSSASTDTQYFGPGTRLTVL.

DNA for the CDR3: TGTGCCAGCAGTCCCGTGTCGGCCACAGGGGATGGCTACACCTTC. Its protein is CASSPVSATGDGYTF. This chain links TRBV2 with TRBJ1-2, with 7 bases fitting TRBD1. The V and J ends lost 5 bases and 6 bases, in that order; junction bases with no gene match: 12. The CDR3 consists of 15 residues. CDR1 and CDR2 (germline): SNHLY, FYNNEI.

The chain is built from TRBV9 and TRBJ2-7, with TRBD2 matching 9 bases. The junction had 7 bases not matched to a gene; V was cut back by 2 bases and J by 4 bases. The germline V gene has CDR1 SGDLS and CDR2 YYNGEE. The CDR3 totals 15 residues. In nucleotides, the CDR3 is TGTGCCAGCAGCGTTGAAGCGGGAGGTGGTTACGAGCAGTACTTC. Its translation is CASSVEAGGGYEQYF.

The chain has TRBV23-1 and TRBJ2-5, with no clear D. TRBV23-1 is an open reading frame whose function is uncertain. Trimming cost V 2 bases and J 5 bases, with 15 bases left between them. The CDR3 is made up of 15 amino acids. CDR3 in amino acids: CASSQLQVRMETQYF. CDR3 coding DNA: TGCGCCAGCAGTCAACTCCAGGTGAGGATGGAGACCCAGTACTTC.

This chain links TRBV2 with TRBJ1-6; D uncertain. The V end was cut by 5 bases, the J end by 8 bases, with 16 bases between. Germline V CDR1 and CDR2: SNHLY, FYNNEI. The CDR3 runs 15 residues. CDR3 nucleotides: TGTGCCAGCAGTTATGGGCTGGTATCGGATTCACCCCTCCACTTT. Its protein product is CASSYGLVSDSPLHF. The whole variable domain, filled in from reference TRBV2 and TRBJ1-6, reads EPEVTQTPSHQVTQMGQEVILRCVPISNHLYFYWYRQILGQKVEFLVSFYNNEISEKSEIFDDQFSVERPDGSNFTLKIRSTKLEDSAMYFCASSYGLVSDSPLHFGNGTRLTVT.

V is TRBV30 and J is TRBJ2-7; 8 positions match TRBD2. This CDR3 has 15 residues. Germline V gives CDR1 GTSNPN, CDR2 SVGIG (reference sequence). Losses at the gene ends were 5 bases for V and 2 bases for J; bases not matched to a gene: 11. Written as DNA, the CDR3 is TGTGCCTGGGAAATTCCGGGACTAGATCCCTACGAGCAGTACTTC. It translates to CAWEIPGLDPYEQYF.

This chain links TRBV7-3 with TRBJ1-1; D unclear. Germline assignment: CDR1 SGHTA and CDR2 FQGTGA. The CDR3 has 13 amino acids. Trimming left V 1 base short and J 5 bases short, with 8 bases between. The CDR3 region has the DNA TGTGCCAGCAGCTTAAGGACTAATACTGAAGCTTTCTTT. This codes for CASSLRTNTEAFF. Full variable domain (missing parts from reference TRBV7-3 and TRBJ1-1): GAGVSQTPSNKVTEKGKYVELRCDPISGHTALYWYRQSLGQGPEFLIYFQGTGAADDSGLPNDRFFAVRPEGSVSTLKIQRTERGDSAVYLCASSLRTNTEAFFGQGTRLTVV.

The rearrangement uses TRBV19 and TRBJ2-6; no clear D. The V end lost 3 bases, the J end lost 2 bases, and 5 bases lay between the germline ends. This CDR3 region has 14 residues. Per germline, CDR1 LNHDA and CDR2 SQIVND (reference sequence). CDR3 DNA sequence: TGTGCCAGTAGTATGGGTACTGGGGCCAACGTCCTGACTTTC. This translates into CASSMGTGANVLTF.

The chain carries TRBV28 and TRBJ2-3; 7 bases are a match to TRBD2. The CDR3 totals 15 residues. Germline values: CDR1 MDHEN, CDR2 SYDVKM. The ends lost 6 bases at V and 4 bases at J; junction bases unmatched: 10. The CDR3 DNA sequence: TGTGCCAGCAGAACCGAGCGGGAATCAGCAGATACGCAGTATTTT. Its translation: CASRTERESADTQYF.

This clonotype showed up just once. This chain uses TRBV5-4 with TRBJ2-1; the D call may be TRBD1 or TRBD2 (5 bases each). CDR1 is SGHNT, CDR2 YYREEE, per germline (reference sequence). The CDR3 is made up of 14 amino acids. V was shortened by 0 bases and J by 5 bases, with 9 bases between the two germline ends. The CDR3 sequence: CASSLVGAHNEQFF. The DNA for the CDR3 is TGTGCCAGCAGCTTGGTCGGGGCCCACAATGAGCAGTTCTTC.

The chain couples TRBV28 to TRBJ2-7, with 8 bases that match TRBD1. Germline V lookup: CDR1 MDHEN, CDR2 SYDVKM. This CDR3 has 13 amino acids. After removal of 10 bases from V and 3 bases from J, the junction contained 8 bases not matched to a gene. CDR3 sequence reads: CATYDRGIYEQYF. CDR3 nucleotides: TGTGCCACCTACGACAGGGGAATCTACGAGCAGTACTTC. Full variable domain (missing parts from reference TRBV28 and TRBJ2-7): DVKVTQSSRYLVKRTGEKVFLECVQDMDHENMFWYRQDPGLGLRLIYFSYDVKMKEKGDIPEGYSVSREKKERFSLILESASTNQTSMYLCATYDRGIYEQYFGPGTRLTVT.

J is TRBJ1-6 and V is TRBV3-1, with TRBD1 matching 8 bases. CDR3 length equals 15 residues. With 3 bases clipped from V and 6 bases from J, the junction kept 4 bases outside the gene matches. CDR1 LGHDT and CDR2 YNNKEL come from the germline V gene (reference sequence). CDR3 nucleotide sequence: TGTGCCAGCAGCCAGACAGGGGACGTTAATTCACCCCTCCACTTT. Amino acid sequence: CASSQTGDVNSPLHF.

This clonotype occurred once. The chain combines TRBV30 with TRBJ2-7; 12 positions agree with TRBD2. V gave up 3 bases and J gave up 4 bases; unmatched junction bases: 16. Per germline, CDR1 GTSNPN and CDR2 SVGIG (reference sequence). The length of the CDR3 is 18 residues. In DNA form, the CDR3 reads TGTGCCTGGAGCCATCCCGGGCTAGCGGGAGGGCCGGGGTACGAGCAGTACTTC. Its protein is CAWSHPGLAGGPGYEQYF.

The CDR3 DNA reads as TGTGCCAGCTCACCCCGCGCGGCCAGCGGGTTGACGAAAGAGACCCAGTACTTC. Translating it yields CASSPRAASGLTKETQYF. The V call is TRBV18, the J call TRBJ2-5, with D possibly matching TRBD2 (6 bases). Germline assignment: CDR1 KGHSH and CDR2 LQKENI. Trimming removed 3 bases at V and 3 bases at J, with 23 bases between. The CDR3 is 18 residues long.

The gene calls are TRBV11-2 and TRBJ2-2; 9 positions agree with TRBD1. CDR1 SGHAT and CDR2 FQNNGV come from the germline V gene. The CDR3 spans 15 residues. The V gene end was trimmed by 5 bases and the J gene end by 4 bases; junction bases not matched to a gene: 5. In nucleotides, the CDR3 is TGTGCCAGCAGCCCAAGGGGACAGGGCACCGGGGAGCTGTTTTTT. Translated, it gives CASSPRGQGTGELFF.

The chain recombines TRBV6-1 with TRBJ2-2; D remains ambiguous. V lost 4 bases and J 0 bases, leaving 6 bases between the germline ends. The CDR3 totals 14 residues. Germline V lookup: CDR1 MNHNS, CDR2 SASEGT. This CDR3 reads CASSGIANTGELFF. The CDR3 DNA reads as TGTGCCAGCAGTGGGATAGCGAACACCGGGGAGCTGTTTTTT.

In regard to this clonotype: One end of the junction does not line up with germline, which may come from a read error. This chain uses TRBV29-1 with TRBJ2-5; D is perhaps TRBD1 or TRBD2 (5 bases each). Germline lookup yields CDR1 SQVTM and CDR2 ANQGSEA. This CDR3 is 13 amino acids long. CDR3 nucleotides: TGCAGCATTGACCCCGGGACGCTAGAGACCCAGTACTTC. Amino acid sequence: CSIDPGTLETQYF.

V is TRBV19 and J is TRBJ1-5; D is unclear. The CDR3 totals 16 residues. V was cut by 2 bases and J by 0 bases, with 11 bases left in between. Per the germline V gene, CDR1 is LNHDA and CDR2 is SQIVND (reference sequence). For the CDR3, the DNA is TGTGCCAGTAGTATACCCGGGCAATATAGCAATCAGCCCCAGCATTTT. Its protein product is CASSIPGQYSNQPQHF.

V is TRBV12-3 or TRBV12-4 and J is TRBJ1-6, with TRBD1 as a possible D gene (5 bases). CDR3 size: 14 residues. Deletions cut 6 bases from V and 7 bases from J, with 13 bases between. The CDR3: CASSPGTGNSPLHF. DNA of the CDR3: TGTGCCAGCAGCCCAGGGACGGGGAATTCACCCCTCCACTTT.

This clonotype turned up a few times. The chain links TRBV20-1 to TRBJ2-7; possible D gene TRBD1, 6 bases. CDR3 length: 12 amino acids. CDR1 and CDR2 (germline): DFQATT, SNEGSKA (reference sequence). V dropped 1 base and J dropped 6 bases, with 10 bases sitting between them. CDR3 coding DNA: TGCAGTGCTAGAGCAGGGGTGTCCGAGCAGTACTTC. Translating gives CSARAGVSEQYF.

This clonotype was seen only once. The rearrangement uses TRBV4-1 and TRBJ1-3, with D possibly TRBD1 on 5 matching bases. The CDR3 spans 17 residues. V dropped 0 bases and J dropped 1 base, with 13 bases sitting between them. Germline lookup yields CDR1 MGHRA and CDR2 YSYEKL. CDR3 sequence: CASSQDRGGDSGNTIYF. CDR3 DNA: TGCGCCAGCAGCCAAGATAGGGGCGGGGATTCTGGAAACACCATATATTTT.

The CDR3 sequence: CASSFQGNSYNEQFF. CDR3 DNA sequence: TGTGCCAGCAGTTTTCAGGGGAACTCCTACAATGAGCAGTTCTTC. This chain links TRBV27 with TRBJ2-1, with D possibly TRBD1 on 6 matching bases. V was pared by 3 bases and J by 0 bases, with 9 bases between. This CDR3 is built from 15 residues. The germline gives CDR1 MNHEY, CDR2 SMNVEV (reference sequence).